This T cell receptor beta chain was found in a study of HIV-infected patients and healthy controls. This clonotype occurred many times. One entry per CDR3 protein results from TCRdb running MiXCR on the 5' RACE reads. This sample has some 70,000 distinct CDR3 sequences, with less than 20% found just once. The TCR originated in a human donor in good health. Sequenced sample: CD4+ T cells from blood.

CDR3 nucleotides: TGTGCCAGCAGCGTTTCCCCAACTAGTTTCAACACCGGGGAGCTGTTTTTT. It specifies CASSVSPTSFNTGELFF. The rearrangement links TRBV6-1 to TRBJ2-2; TRBD2 might be the D (5 bases). Germline V gene data show CDR1 as MNHNS and CDR2 as SASEGT. CDR3 length equals 17 residues. V lost 6 bases and J 2 bases, leaving 19 bases between the germline ends.